The 28 T cell receptor beta chains below were found in one sample sequenced in a study of CD8 T cells in Susac syndrome. Random hexamers served to reverse transcribe roughly 0.45 to 1 ug RNA. Each CDR3 protein is one row after TCRdb ran MiXCR on the immunoSEQ multiplex PCR reads. There are 150,000 to 200,000 distinct CDR3 sequences in the sample; 93% occur only once, and around 0.1% lies in the top ten. The sample comprised CD4+ T cells from PBMCs. The receptor set was obtained from a human donor with multiple sclerosis.

V gene TRBV11-2 combines with J gene TRBJ2-5, with D uncertain. From germline, CDR1 is SGHAT and CDR2 FQNNGV. Trimming took off 5 bases at V and 4 bases at J, with 14 bases between the two ends. This CDR3 is built from 14 residues. The CDR3 DNA is TGTGCCAGCAGCCCAGTTTATACGGGAGAGACCCAGTACTTC. Amino acids: CASSPVYTGETQYF. The entire variable domain, with the rest obtained from reference TRBV11-2 and TRBJ2-5, is as follows: EAGVAQSPRYKIIEKRQSVAFWCNPISGHATLYWYQQILGQGPKLLIQFQNNGVVDDSQLPKDRFSAERLKGVDSTLKIQPAKLEDSAVYLCASSPVYTGETQYFGPGTRLLVL.

The gene calls are TRBV3-1 and TRBJ1-2, with unresolved D. CDR3 length equals 12 residues. V lost 1 base and J lost 8, with 8 bases in between. Germline V gives CDR1 LGHDT, CDR2 YNNKEL (reference sequence). CDR3 DNA sequence: TGTGCCAGCAGCCAAGCGGGCGACGGCTACACCTTC. Encoded protein: CASSQAGDGYTF.

This clonotype was recorded only once. The chain links TRBV7-9 to TRBJ2-5; TRBD2 aligns across 11 bases. The CDR3 contains 15 residues. J was trimmed by 2 bases and V by 5 bases; bases with no gene match: 4. Germline-derived CDR1 and CDR2 are SEHNR and FQNEAQ (reference sequence). The CDR3 spells CASSPGLADQETQYF. The CDR3 DNA reads as TGTGCCAGCAGCCCGGGACTAGCGGATCAAGAGACCCAGTACTTC.

This clonotype is a singleton in its sample. V and J are TRBV7-2 and TRBJ1-5; 7 bases are shared with TRBD1. CDR3 length: 15 amino acids. Trimming cost V 5 bases and J 0 bases; bases outside gene matches: 4. Germline V gene lookup returns CDR1 SGHTA and CDR2 FQGNSA. The CDR3 reads CASSPGTDSNQPQHF. The CDR3 bases are TGTGCCAGCAGCCCAGGGACAGATAGCAATCAGCCCCAGCATTTT.

The chain uses TRBV12-3 or TRBV12-4 and TRBJ1-3; D gene uncertain. There are 17 residues in the CDR3. V was clipped by 4 bases and J by 3 bases, with 19 bases between them. In nucleotides, the CDR3 is TGTGCCAGCAGTTGGGGTGGCAAGGGCATTCGTGGAAACACCATATATTTT. This encodes CASSWGGKGIRGNTIYF.

V gene TRBV29-1 combines with J gene TRBJ2-5; the match to TRBD1 covers 7 bases. Germline V lookup: CDR1 SQVTM, CDR2 ANQGSEA. The trim removed 6 bases at V and 5 bases at J, leaving 6 bases unmatched. There are 12 residues in the CDR3. The CDR3 loop reads CSVRQGRETQYF. The DNA for the CDR3 is TGCAGCGTCCGACAGGGCAGGGAGACCCAGTACTTC.

This clonotype was recorded a few times. CDR3: CASSRQGEGETQYF. The CDR3 bases are TGTGCCAGCAGTAGACAGGGGGAAGGAGAGACCCAGTACTTC. V is TRBV6-5 and J is TRBJ2-5, with 9 bases that match TRBD1. CDR1 is MNHEY and CDR2 is SVGAGI in the germline V gene. Germline trimming cut 5 bases from V and 4 bases from J; bases unmatched to any gene: 5. This CDR3 comprises 14 residues.

CDR3 amino acids: CASSLEEYEQYF. Here the CDR3 DNA reads TGTGCCAGCAGTTTGGAGGAGTACGAGCAGTACTTC. The chain employs TRBV12-3 or TRBV12-4 and TRBJ2-7; TRBD2 is a possible D gene (5 bases). Trimming pared 3 bases from V and 4 bases from J, leaving 7 bases between. CDR3 length: 12 residues.

The rearrangement joins TRBV20-1 to TRBJ2-5, with 9 nucleotides matching TRBD2. Germline V gives CDR1 DFQATT, CDR2 SNEGSKA (reference sequence). CDR3 length equals 13 residues. Trimming took 7 bases from V and 3 from J; bases not matched to a gene: 6. This CDR3 is CSGNSGSEETQYF. CDR3 coding DNA: TGCAGTGGAAATAGCGGGAGTGAAGAGACCCAGTACTTC.

The chain carries TRBV2 and TRBJ2-5; the match to TRBD2 covers 8 bases. The germline V gene has CDR1 SNHLY and CDR2 FYNNEI. The CDR3 is 15 residues long. J gave up 1 base and V 6 bases, and 7 bases lay outside the gene matches. Here the CDR3 reads CASRGLGMGQETQYF. The CDR3 DNA follows: TGTGCCAGCAGGGGACTAGGAATGGGCCAAGAGACCCAGTACTTC.

V usage is TRBV27 and J usage is TRBJ2-3; D uncertain. From germline, CDR1 is MNHEY and CDR2 SMNVEV (reference sequence). V gave up 11 bases and J gave up 3 bases, with 3 bases separating them. This CDR3 spans 9 amino acids. For the CDR3, the DNA is TGTGCCTGGACAGATACGCAGTATTTT. Protein product: CAWTDTQYF.

The CDR3 nucleotides read TGTGCCAGCTCACCGGGACAGCCCAATCAGCCCCAGCATTTT. This translates into CASSPGQPNQPQHF. V gene TRBV18 combines with J gene TRBJ1-5; TRBD1 matches 7 bases. This CDR3 spans 14 amino acids. The trim removed 3 bases at V and 3 bases at J, leaving 2 bases unmatched. Per the germline V gene, CDR1 is KGHSH and CDR2 is LQKENI. Complete variable domain (other parts from reference TRBV18 and TRBJ1-5): NAGVMQNPRHLVRRRGQEARLRCSPMKGHSHVYWYRQLPEEGLKFMVYLQKENIIDESGMPKERFSAEFPKEGPSILRIQQVVRGDSAAYFCASSPGQPNQPQHFGDGTRLSIL.

The rearrangement uses TRBV4-1 and TRBJ2-1, with D unclear. CDR1 is MGHRA, CDR2 YSYEKL, per germline. V lost 1 base and J lost 10, with 11 bases in between. There are 13 residues in the CDR3. CDR3 nucleotides: TGCGCCAGCAGCCAAGCGGTATCTGGGGAGCAGTTCTTC. It encodes CASSQAVSGEQFF.

J is TRBJ2-1 and V is TRBV4-1, with 7 bases matching TRBD2. V dropped 1 base and J dropped 5; count of bases not matched to a gene: 11. CDR3 length: 17 amino acids. Looked up from germline, CDR1 is MGHRA and CDR2 is YSYEKL. Here the CDR3 reads CASSQGFGPSGNNEQFF. As DNA, the CDR3 is TGCGCCAGCAGCCAAGGATTTGGGCCTAGCGGAAACAATGAGCAGTTCTTC.

CDR3 sequence: CSVIQREKLFF. The CDR3 nucleotides are TGCAGCGTGATCCAAAGAGAAAAACTGTTTTTT. The rearrangement joins TRBV29-1 to TRBJ1-4, with D hard to call. Trimming shortened V by 6 bases and J by 8 bases, and 10 bases separated the two germline ends. Germline CDR1 SQVTM, CDR2 ANQGSEA. The CDR3 consists of 11 residues.

The chain links TRBV10-3 to TRBJ2-3; 9 bases are shared with TRBD1. CDR3 size: 15 residues. Germline-derived CDR1 and CDR2 are ENHRY and SYGVKD. V shed 5 bases and J 2 bases; nucleotides not matched to a gene: 5. The CDR3: CAISTGTGSTDTQYF. The CDR3, as DNA: TGTGCCATCAGTACCGGGACAGGGTCCACAGATACGCAGTATTTT.

This clonotype appeared a few times. The chain is built from TRBV5-4 and TRBJ2-2; D is unclear. The V and J ends lost 4 bases and 6 bases respectively, with 10 bases between them. This CDR3 comprises 13 residues. Per germline, CDR1 SGHNT and CDR2 YYREEE (reference sequence). The DNA of the CDR3 is TGTGCCAGCAGCCTTTGGTCCGCCGGGGAGCTGTTTTTT. Protein product: CASSLWSAGELFF. Complete variable domain (other parts from reference TRBV5-4 and TRBJ2-2): ETGVTQSPTHLIKTRGQQVTLRCSSQSGHNTVSWYQQALGQGPQFIFQYYREEENGRGNFPPRFSGLQFPNYSSELNVNALELDDSALYLCASSLWSAGELFFGEGSRLTVL.

The chain is built from TRBV7-8 and TRBJ1-5; D is unclear. The CDR3 loop spans 15 amino acids. The ends were cut back, 5 bases at V and 3 bases at J, with 14 bases in the middle. Germline V gene data show CDR1 as SGHVS and CDR2 as FQNEAQ. The CDR3 DNA reads as TGTGCCAGCAGCCCCGCCCGACGTGACAATCAGCCCCAGCATTTT. Translating gives CASSPARRDNQPQHF.

The V call is TRBV5-4, the J call TRBJ1-1, with a weak D call TRBD1 (5 bases). The CDR3 covers 15 residues. V was cut by 0 bases and J by 5 bases, with 14 bases left in between. Germline CDR1 and CDR2: SGHNT and YYREEE (reference sequence). The CDR3 DNA reads as TGTGCCAGCAGCTTGGGGGGGAAAGGGGATACTGAAGCTTTCTTT. This encodes CASSLGGKGDTEAFF. The entire variable domain, with the rest obtained from reference TRBV5-4 and TRBJ1-1, is as follows: ETGVTQSPTHLIKTRGQQVTLRCSSQSGHNTVSWYQQALGQGPQFIFQYYREEENGRGNFPPRFSGLQFPNYSSELNVNALELDDSALYLCASSLGGKGDTEAFFGQGTRLTVV.

This chain connects TRBV5-4 to TRBJ1-2, with 7 bases identical to TRBD1. The CDR3 contains 15 residues. CDR1 and CDR2 from the germline V gene are SGHNT and YYREEE (reference sequence). V trimming: 0 bases; J trimming: 4 bases; junction bases outside the gene matches: 6. For the CDR3, the DNA is TGTGCCAGCAGCTTGGGAGGGGGCGCTATCTATGGCTACACCTTC. Translated, it gives CASSLGGGAIYGYTF.

The V and J genes are TRBV20-1 and TRBJ1-4, with D unresolved. With 3 bases removed from V and 3 bases from J, the gap between germline ends came to 14 bases. The CDR3 covers 15 residues. CDR1 DFQATT and CDR2 SNEGSKA come from the germline V gene (reference sequence). The CDR3 region is CSASKGFIPNEKLFF. The CDR3 DNA reads TGCAGTGCTAGTAAAGGGTTTATACCTAATGAAAAACTGTTTTTT.

The sample holds one count of this clonotype. This rearrangement joins TRBV7-2 to TRBJ1-5; D uncertain. Trimming removed 1 base from V and 3 bases from J, with 13 bases in between. There are 16 residues in the CDR3. Germline assignment: CDR1 SGHTA and CDR2 FQGNSA. Here the CDR3 DNA reads TGTGCCAGCAGCTTAGAAGCCCTAATCAACAATCAGCCCCAGCATTTT. The encoded protein is CASSLEALINNQPQHF.

Only one count was recorded for this clonotype. V and J are TRBV5-4 and TRBJ2-6; D is unresolved. V was pared by 1 base and J by 0 bases, with 11 bases between. Germline CDR1 SGHNT, CDR2 YYREEE (reference sequence). This CDR3 spans 17 amino acids. The CDR3 sequence: CASSLPGSYSGANVLTF. Written as DNA, the CDR3 is TGTGCCAGCAGCTTGCCCGGCTCGTACTCTGGGGCCAACGTCCTGACTTTC.

CDR3 sequence reads: CASSWGQGSHEQYF. As DNA, the CDR3 is TGTGCCAGCAGCTGGGGACAGGGGTCCCACGAGCAGTACTTC. This chain links TRBV12-3 or TRBV12-4 with TRBJ2-7, with 10 bases fitting TRBD1. The trim removed 6 bases at V and 5 bases at J, leaving 7 bases unmatched. This CDR3 spans 14 amino acids.

The chain uses TRBV28 and TRBJ2-7; maybe TRBD2 (5 bases). CDR1 is MDHEN, CDR2 SYDVKM, per germline. Trimming took off 3 bases at V and 4 bases at J, with 16 bases between the two ends. The CDR3 is 15 amino acids. This CDR3 reads CASSLLSGGEYEQYF. The CDR3, as DNA: TGTGCCAGCAGTTTGTTGTCAGGTGGGGAGTACGAGCAGTACTTC. Full variable domain (remainder filled in from reference TRBV28 and TRBJ2-7): DVKVTQSSRYLVKRTGEKVFLECVQDMDHENMFWYRQDPGLGLRLIYFSYDVKMKEKGDIPEGYSVSREKKERFSLILESASTNQTSMYLCASSLLSGGEYEQYFGPGTRLTVT.

This chain uses TRBV28 with TRBJ2-7; either TRBD1 or TRBD2 may fit D (5 bases each). The CDR3 loop spans 13 amino acids. V was trimmed by 6 bases and J by 2 bases, leaving 11 bases between them. Per germline, CDR1 MDHEN and CDR2 SYDVKM. CDR3 region: CASRTGPTYEQYF. In nucleotides, the CDR3 is TGTGCCAGCAGGACGGGACCCACCTACGAGCAGTACTTC. Drawing the rest from reference TRBV28 and TRBJ2-7, the complete variable domain is DVKVTQSSRYLVKRTGEKVFLECVQDMDHENMFWYRQDPGLGLRLIYFSYDVKMKEKGDIPEGYSVSREKKERFSLILESASTNQTSMYLCASRTGPTYEQYFGPGTRLTVT.

V is TRBV12-3 or TRBV12-4 and J is TRBJ1-5; unclear D gene. V was pared by 3 bases and J by 1 base, with 4 bases between. The CDR3 is 13 residues long. The chain's CDR3 is CASSFQSNQPQHF. CDR3 DNA sequence: TGTGCCAGCAGTTTTCAGAGCAATCAGCCCCAGCATTTT.

For the CDR3, the DNA is TGCAGTGCTAGAGACGCTTCCTACGAGCAGTACTTC. Its translation is CSARDASYEQYF. The chain is built from TRBV20-1 and TRBJ2-7, with D hard to call. V lost 0 bases and J 1 base, leaving 4 bases between the germline ends. Germline loops: CDR1 DFQATT, CDR2 SNEGSKA (reference sequence). This CDR3 contains 12 residues.